The T cell receptor (beta chain) described here comes from a study of Ad26.COV2.S vaccination and SARS-CoV-2 variants. The treatment denotes: around 19 received Ad26.COV2.S at low or high dose, single or two shots; 5 received placebo; per-sample allocation not given. Sampling was done on day 63 after the first vaccine or placebo injection. Assay used: immunoSEQ multiplex PCR; TCRdb lists only in-frame clones, some missing. The sample holds about 350,000 clones, roughly 90% seen once. The V gene end was trimmed by 3 bases and the J gene end by 2 bases; junction bases not matched to a gene: 4. Germline V lookup: CDR1 SNHLY, CDR2 FYNNEI. The CDR3 runs 16 residues.

The sequence derives from a person aged 18-65 years who received the Ad26.COV2.S COVID-19 vaccine or a placebo. Material: peripheral blood, obtained in a trial of Ad26.COV2.S vaccine versus placebo. This chain joins TRBV2 and TRBJ2-3; 11 positions match TRBD2. The CDR3, as DNA: TGTGCCAGCAGTGAGCGTAGCGGGGGGGACACAGATACGCAGTATTTT. As protein: CASSERSGGDTDTQYF.